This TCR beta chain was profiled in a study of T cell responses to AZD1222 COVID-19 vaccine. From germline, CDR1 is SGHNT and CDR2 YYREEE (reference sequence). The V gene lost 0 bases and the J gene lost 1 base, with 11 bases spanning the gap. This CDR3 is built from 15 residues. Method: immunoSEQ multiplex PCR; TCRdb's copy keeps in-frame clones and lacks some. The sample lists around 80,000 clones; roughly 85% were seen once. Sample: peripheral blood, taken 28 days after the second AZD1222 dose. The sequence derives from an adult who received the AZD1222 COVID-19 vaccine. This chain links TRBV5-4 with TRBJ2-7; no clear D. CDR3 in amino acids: CASSLGLPSSYEQYF. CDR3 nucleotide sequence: TGTGCCAGCAGCTTGGGTCTACCGTCGTCCTACGAGCAGTACTTC.